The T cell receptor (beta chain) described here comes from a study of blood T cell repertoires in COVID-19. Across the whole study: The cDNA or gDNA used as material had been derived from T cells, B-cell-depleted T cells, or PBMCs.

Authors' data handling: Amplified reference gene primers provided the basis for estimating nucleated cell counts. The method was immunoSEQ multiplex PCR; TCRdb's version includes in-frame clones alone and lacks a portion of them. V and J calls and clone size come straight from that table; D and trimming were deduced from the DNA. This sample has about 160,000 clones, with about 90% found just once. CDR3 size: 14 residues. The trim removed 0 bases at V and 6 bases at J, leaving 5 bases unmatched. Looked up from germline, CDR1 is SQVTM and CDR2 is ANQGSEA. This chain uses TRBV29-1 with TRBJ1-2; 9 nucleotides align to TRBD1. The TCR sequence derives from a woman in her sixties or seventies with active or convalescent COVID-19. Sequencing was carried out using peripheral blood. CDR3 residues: CSVEDYGTGNGYTF. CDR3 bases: TGCAGCGTTGAAGATTATGGGACAGGGAATGGCTACACCTTC.